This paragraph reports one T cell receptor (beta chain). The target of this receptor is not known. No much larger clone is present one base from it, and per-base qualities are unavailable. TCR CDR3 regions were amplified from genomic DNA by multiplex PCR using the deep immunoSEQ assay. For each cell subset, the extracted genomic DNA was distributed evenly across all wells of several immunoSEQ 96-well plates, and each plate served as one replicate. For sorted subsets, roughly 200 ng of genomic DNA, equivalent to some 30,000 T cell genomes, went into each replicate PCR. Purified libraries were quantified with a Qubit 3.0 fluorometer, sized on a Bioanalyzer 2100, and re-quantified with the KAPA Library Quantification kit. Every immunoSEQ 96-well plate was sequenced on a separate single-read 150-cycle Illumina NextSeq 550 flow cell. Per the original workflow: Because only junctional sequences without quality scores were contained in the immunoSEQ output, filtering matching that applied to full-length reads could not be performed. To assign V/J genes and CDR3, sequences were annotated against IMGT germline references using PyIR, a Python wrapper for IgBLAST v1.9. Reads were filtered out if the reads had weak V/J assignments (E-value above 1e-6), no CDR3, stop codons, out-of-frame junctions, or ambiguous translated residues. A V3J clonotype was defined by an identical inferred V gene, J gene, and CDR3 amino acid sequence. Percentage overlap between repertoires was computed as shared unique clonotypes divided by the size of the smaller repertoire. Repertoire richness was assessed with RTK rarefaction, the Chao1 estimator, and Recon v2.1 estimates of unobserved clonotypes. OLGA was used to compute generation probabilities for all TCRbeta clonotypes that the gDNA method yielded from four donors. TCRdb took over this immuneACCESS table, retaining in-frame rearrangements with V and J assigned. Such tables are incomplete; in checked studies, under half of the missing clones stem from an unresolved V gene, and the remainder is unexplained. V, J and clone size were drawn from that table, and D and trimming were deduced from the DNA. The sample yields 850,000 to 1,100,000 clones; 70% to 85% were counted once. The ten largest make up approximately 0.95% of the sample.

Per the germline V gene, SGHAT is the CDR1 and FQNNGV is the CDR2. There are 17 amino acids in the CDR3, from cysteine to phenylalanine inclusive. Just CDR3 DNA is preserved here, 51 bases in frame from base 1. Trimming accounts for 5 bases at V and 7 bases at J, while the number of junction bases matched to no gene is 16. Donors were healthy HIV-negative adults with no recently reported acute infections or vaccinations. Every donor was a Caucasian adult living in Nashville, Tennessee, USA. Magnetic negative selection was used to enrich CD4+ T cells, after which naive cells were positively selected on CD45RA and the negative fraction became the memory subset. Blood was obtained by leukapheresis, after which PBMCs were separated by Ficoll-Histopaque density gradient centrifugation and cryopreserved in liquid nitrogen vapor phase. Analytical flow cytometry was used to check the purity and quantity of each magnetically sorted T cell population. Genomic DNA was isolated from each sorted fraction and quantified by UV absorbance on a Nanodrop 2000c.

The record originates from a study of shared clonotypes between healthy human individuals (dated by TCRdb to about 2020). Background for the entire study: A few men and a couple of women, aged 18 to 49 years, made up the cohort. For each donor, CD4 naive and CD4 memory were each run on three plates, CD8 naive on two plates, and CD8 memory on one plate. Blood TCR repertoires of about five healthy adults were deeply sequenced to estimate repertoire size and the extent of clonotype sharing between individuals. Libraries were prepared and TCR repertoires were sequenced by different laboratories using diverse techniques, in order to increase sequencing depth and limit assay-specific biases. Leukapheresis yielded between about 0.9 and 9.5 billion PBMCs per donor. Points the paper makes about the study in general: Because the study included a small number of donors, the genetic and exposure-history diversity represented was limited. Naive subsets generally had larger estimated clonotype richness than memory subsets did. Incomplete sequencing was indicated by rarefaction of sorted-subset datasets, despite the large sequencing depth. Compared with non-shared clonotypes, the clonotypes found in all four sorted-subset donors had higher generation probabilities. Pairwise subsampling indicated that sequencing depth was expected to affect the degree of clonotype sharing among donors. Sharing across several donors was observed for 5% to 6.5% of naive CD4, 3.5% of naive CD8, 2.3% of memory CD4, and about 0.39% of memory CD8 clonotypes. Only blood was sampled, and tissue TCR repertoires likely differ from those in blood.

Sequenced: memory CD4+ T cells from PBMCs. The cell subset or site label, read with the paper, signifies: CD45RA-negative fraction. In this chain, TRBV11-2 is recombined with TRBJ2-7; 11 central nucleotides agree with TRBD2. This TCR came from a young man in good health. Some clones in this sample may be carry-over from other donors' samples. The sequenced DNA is TGTGCCAGCAGCCGCCCTAGGGGGACTAGCGGTTCTACGGAGCAGTACTTC. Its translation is CASSRPRGTSGSTEQYF.